This T cell receptor beta chain was retrieved from a study of blood T cell repertoires in COVID-19 (dated by TCRdb to 2018 to 2020). Concerning the study at large: Samples from collaborators originated in the United States, Italy and Spain and spanned both the acute and convalescent phases of COVID-19. Where HLA class I and class II types were available, the types were taken from metadata supplied by the sample provider, not from assay-based typing. The dataset comprised deeply sampled blood TCRbeta repertoires from subjects exposed to, actively infected with, or recovered from COVID-19. A de-identified subject ID, COVID-19 status, age in years and sex were almost always included in the sample metadata. The material from the prospective study consisted of cDNA or gDNA derived from T cells, B-cell-depleted T cells, or PBMCs. A freely available public database, intended as a resource for researchers studying the immune response to SARS-CoV-2, is where the repertoires were released. Samples came from the ongoing ImmuneRACE study (first 160 participants) plus 1,254 subjects from 6 global collaborators. Broader findings and caveats from the paper: The quantity of clinical and demographic metadata differed by source and by participant and was supplied without curation.

TCRbeta CDR3 regions were amplified from genomic DNA using the immunoSEQ Assay, a bias-controlled multiplex PCR. For the original study's pipeline: The number of nucleated cells in each sample was estimated from the amplification of reference gene primers within the assay. Sequence reads were collapsed and filtered to measure the absolute abundance of every unique TCRbeta CDR3 rearrangement. For each sample, productive Simpson clonality was calculated as the square root of Simpson's diversity index over productive rearrangements. The clones in this table, taken by TCRdb from immuneACCESS, are in-frame only. Not every clone is retained; where verified, under half of the shortfall comes from an unresolved V gene, and the cause of the rest is unknown. The V and J calls and clone size come from that table; D and trimming were worked out from the DNA. This sample gives approximately 180,000 clones in total; over 80% of them show up just once. Roughly 7.2% of the sample comes from the top ten.

The germline V gene (reference sequence) provides CDR1 MNHNY and CDR2 SVGAGI. Relative to germline, V is 0 bases shorter and J is 4 bases shorter, with 7 bases between their ends. Reading from cysteine to phenylalanine, the CDR3 counts 14 amino acids. CDR3 DNA only is kept here, 42 bases in frame from base 1. In Seattle, one collaborating source enrolled patients while the infection was active and tracked those patients longitudinally over the course of disease. The collaborating institutions used their own protocols to collect whole blood in K2EDTA tubes. Collaborator samples were shipped for TCRbeta analysis as frozen whole blood, isolated PBMCs, or DNA extracted from either sample type. Turning to this clone: Its antigen is currently not known. No much larger clone exists at a distance of one base, and base qualities are not known.

The receptor chain draws on TRBV6-6 and TRBJ1-3; no D gene can be assigned with confidence. This TCR derives from a woman between 40 and 50 years old with COVID-19, enrolled during active disease. Sequencing was done on a sample of peripheral blood. The CDR3 reads as follows: CASSYSRLGNTIYF. The nucleotide sequence is given as TGTGCCAGCAGTTACTCCAGGCTCGGAAACACCATATATTTT.